This TCR beta chain appears in the sequencing data of a study of tumor-infiltrating lymphocytes in primary liver carcinoma. The CDR3 runs 13 residues. Germline V gene lookup returns CDR1 SGHAT and CDR2 FQNNGV. Trimming pared 3 bases from V and 7 bases from J, leaving 10 bases between. By share, this clonotype counts as medium-sized. Its cognate antigen is unknown. Both RNA and DNA were isolated together from approximately 20-30 mg of bulk tissue that had not been sorted. Every patient in the cohort had a primary liver carcinoma. That carcinoma was treated by surgical resection. Chronic HBV infection was present in the patients, who were treatment-naive. Study-level findings and limits: Compared with tumor region pairs, tumor-adjacent and tumor-blood pairs overlapped less. Tumors had a significantly higher top-250-clone fraction than blood (p = 0.039).

Reverse transcription of approximately 520 ng total RNA with a constant-region primer produced TCR beta cDNA. Libraries of TCR beta came from three nested multiplex PCR rounds with slightly modified ARM-PCR. TRBV1-TRBV30 forward primers paired with a C-beta reverse primer were used in the first two PCR rounds, which ran 9 to 10 cycles each. TCRdb re-called the multiplex PCR reads with MiXCR, one entry per CDR3 protein. The repertoire holds 95,000 to 100,000 distinct CDR3 sequences, with about 67% as singletons. The V call is TRBV11-2, the J call TRBJ2-1; D remains ambiguous. The source is a woman in her sixties or seventies with primary liver carcinoma and hepatitis B virus infection. The sample was liver tumor tissue from sampling region 2. Subset noted: tumor region T2, inferior pole. The chain's CDR3 is CASSLPVHNEQFF. DNA for the CDR3: TGTGCCAGCAGCTTGCCAGTTCATAATGAGCAGTTCTTC.